This T cell receptor beta chain originates from a study of radiation and T cells in renal cell carcinoma. Study at large: Nephrectomy followed 15 Gy stereotactic body radiation by 4 weeks. Whole-study findings and limits: From baseline, blood top tumor clonotypes peaked at 2 weeks post-radiation.

In the case of this clone: What it binds is unknown.

Time point denoted: blood 2 weeks post-SBRT. Regarding treatment: 15 Gy SBRT to primary tumor, nephrectomy 4 weeks later. After SBRT, blood was collected at 2 and 4 weeks, plus baseline. Profiling relied on immunoSEQ multiplex PCR, and the TCRdb table lists in-frame clones only, not all of them. This sample has about 130,000 clones; 81% occur once, and the top ten carry 5.8%. This sample comprised blood, obtained from a patient whose treatment included radiotherapy and nephrectomy. This sequence originates from a man aged 45-60 years with renal cell carcinoma.

As DNA, the CDR3 is TGCGCCAGCAGCTTGGGAGGGGGATCGGAGACCCAGTACTTC. This sequence encodes CASSLGGGSETQYF. This sequence joins TRBV5-1 and TRBJ2-5, with D perhaps matching TRBD1 (6 bases). The CDR3 is 14 residues long. Trimming took 0 bases from V and 5 from J, leaving 11 bases between them. The germline V gene encodes CDR1 SGHRS and CDR2 YFSETQ.